Listed here are 21 T cell receptor beta chains from one sample, sequenced in a study of shared clonotypes between healthy human individuals. Measured with immunoSEQ multiplex PCR; TCRdb has only the in-frame clones, and not every one. Here the sample spans roughly 650,000 clones, 95% to 98% being singletons. What was sequenced was naive CD4+ T cells sorted from blood. Stated subset: CD45RA+ positively selected. All receptors come from a woman in her thirties in good health.

The chain is built from TRBV9 and TRBJ2-7; tentative D call: TRBD2 (5 bases). V was cut by 3 bases and J by 4 bases, with 17 bases left in between. The CDR3 loop spans 15 amino acids. CDR1 SGDLS and CDR2 YYNGEE come from the germline V gene. CDR3 sequence reads: CASSAEDFPEYEQYF. The CDR3 DNA follows: TGTGCCAGCAGCGCCGAGGACTTCCCAGAGTACGAGCAGTACTTC.

Details on this clone: An end of the junction differs from the germline gene, which may be a read error. V is TRBV28 and J is TRBJ2-7, with D uncertain. Germline V gene lookup returns CDR1 MDHEN and CDR2 SYDVKM. There are 13 residues in the CDR3. CDR3 sequence: CASSFQEPGRAFF. CDR3 DNA sequence: TGTGCCAGCAGTTTCCAGGAGCCAGGCCGGGCGTTCTTC.

The genes are TRBV5-5 and TRBJ1-2, with D uncertain. CDR1 and CDR2 (germline): SGHKS, YYEKEE (reference sequence). V was shortened by 0 bases and J by 7 bases, with 16 bases between the two germline ends. There are 15 residues in the CDR3. This chain's CDR3 is CASSLANRADGGYTF. CDR3 nucleotides: TGTGCCAGCAGCTTGGCCAACAGAGCAGATGGTGGCTACACCTTC.

The chain links TRBV7-3 to TRBJ2-7, with D possibly being TRBD2 (6 bases). Looked up from germline, CDR1 is SGHTA and CDR2 is FQGTGA. The CDR3 spans 17 residues. V lost 2 bases and J lost 7, with 24 bases in between. The CDR3 region has the DNA TGTGCCAGCAGCTTACGTGTCTTTTCGGGAGAAACGAGGGAGCAGTACTTC. Its protein product is CASSLRVFSGETREQYF.

V usage is TRBV11-1 and J usage is TRBJ1-2; 7 bases fit TRBD1. The CDR3 runs to 15 residues. Unmatched junction bases numbered 10, after V lost 4 bases and J lost 5 bases. CDR1 and CDR2 (germline): SGHAT, FQDESV (reference sequence). CDR3: CASSSPTGIGYGYTF. The CDR3 region has the DNA TGTGCCAGCAGCTCCCCGACAGGGATAGGATATGGCTACACCTTC.

The genes are TRBV7-9 and TRBJ2-6; D remains ambiguous. Deletions cut 1 base from V and 0 bases from J, with 16 bases between. CDR3 size: 19 residues. Germline V lookup: CDR1 SEHNR, CDR2 FQNEAQ (reference sequence). The CDR3 region is CASSLVIRAPSSGANVLTF. The CDR3 region has the DNA TGTGCCAGCAGCTTAGTGATCCGGGCCCCGAGCTCTGGGGCCAACGTCCTGACTTTC.

This chain links TRBV6-5 with TRBJ2-7; D might be TRBD1 (5 bases). This CDR3 is 11 amino acids long. The germline V and J ends were trimmed by 5 bases and 8 bases, with 10 bases remaining between them. Germline V lookup: CDR1 MNHEY, CDR2 SVGAGI. The CDR3 loop is CASSLGHKQYF. The DNA of the CDR3 is TGTGCCAGCAGTCTCGGACATAAGCAGTACTTC.

The chain recombines TRBV5-4 with TRBJ2-3; a weak D match, TRBD1 (5 bases). This CDR3 spans 14 amino acids. V dropped 3 bases and J dropped 5 bases, with 13 bases sitting between them. In germline, CDR1 is SGHNT, CDR2 YYREEE (reference sequence). The CDR3 protein is CASSSAGQGDTQYF. Here the CDR3 DNA reads TGTGCCAGCAGCTCGGCCGGGCAGGGAGATACGCAGTATTTT.

This chain joins TRBV7-3 and TRBJ2-7; 10 nucleotides match TRBD2. The V gene end was trimmed by 2 bases and the J gene end by 7 bases; junction bases not matched to a gene: 5. This CDR3 region has 14 residues. Germline assignment: CDR1 SGHTA and CDR2 FQGTGA. In DNA, the CDR3 is TGTGCCAGCAGCTTAGACCCGACTAGCGGGGAGCAGTACTTC. This sequence encodes CASSLDPTSGEQYF.

The chain couples TRBV5-1 to TRBJ1-3, with D unresolved. Germline V gives CDR1 SGHRS, CDR2 YFSETQ. Trimming shortened V by 4 bases and J by 0 bases, and 11 bases separated the two germline ends. The CDR3 contains 15 residues. The CDR3 DNA sequence: TGCGCCAGCAGCAGCAACAGCTTCTCTGGAAACACCATATATTTT. Translation gives CASSSNSFSGNTIYF.

V and J are TRBV29-1 and TRBJ1-1; D not resolved. This CDR3 comprises 14 residues. Germline CDR1 SQVTM, CDR2 ANQGSEA. V was cut by 3 bases and J by 4 bases, with 15 bases left in between. CDR3 region: CSVEDLGVRTEAFF. In DNA form, the CDR3 reads TGCAGCGTTGAGGATTTGGGAGTACGCACTGAAGCTTTCTTT. Complete variable domain (other parts from reference TRBV29-1 and TRBJ1-1): SAVISQKPSRDICQRGTSLTIQCQVDSQVTMMFWYRQQPGQSLTLIATANQGSEATYESGFVIDKFPISRPNLTFSTLTVSNMSPEDSSIYLCSVEDLGVRTEAFFGQGTRLTVV.

This chain links TRBV5-6 with TRBJ2-6; D is uncertain. V was shortened by 0 bases and J by 16 bases, with 8 bases between the two germline ends. Germline CDR1 and CDR2: SGHDT and YYEEEE. This CDR3 has 11 residues. The CDR3 DNA follows: TGTGCCAGCAGCTTGGCCGGTGGACTGACTTTC. Translated, it gives CASSLAGGLTF.

V usage is TRBV18 and J usage is TRBJ2-7, with 8 nucleotides matching TRBD2. This CDR3 is 13 amino acids long. Losses at the gene ends were 6 bases for V and 5 bases for J; bases not matched to a gene: 6. CDR1 KGHSH and CDR2 LQKENI come from the germline V gene. CDR3 DNA: TGTGCCAGCTCGATCAGCGGGAGCAACGAGCAGTACTTC. Protein sequence: CASSISGSNEQYF.

The rearrangement joins TRBV7-8 to TRBJ1-5, with D unresolved. Germline-derived CDR1 and CDR2 are SGHVS and FQNEAQ. The CDR3 runs 15 residues. V lost 0 bases and J lost 6, with 12 bases in between. The DNA of the CDR3 is TGTGCCAGCAGCTTAGCGGCCAGGCTTCGTCAGCCCCAGCATTTT. Its protein product is CASSLAARLRQPQHF.

V is TRBV20-1 and J is TRBJ1-1; 7 positions agree with TRBD1. From germline, CDR1 is DFQATT and CDR2 SNEGSKA (reference sequence). The CDR3 totals 11 residues. The CDR3: CRGTENTEAFF. The CDR3 DNA reads TGCAGGGGGACAGAGAACACTGAAGCTTTCTTT.

The chain recombines TRBV2 with TRBJ2-5; no firm D call. V was cut by 6 bases and J by 5 bases, with 4 bases left in between. CDR1 and CDR2 (germline): SNHLY, FYNNEI. The CDR3 length is 10 residues. CDR3 DNA: TGTGCCAGCAGGGGGGAGACCCAGTACTTC. Its protein product is CASRGETQYF. Full variable domain (remainder filled in from reference TRBV2 and TRBJ2-5): EPEVTQTPSHQVTQMGQEVILRCVPISNHLYFYWYRQILGQKVEFLVSFYNNEISEKSEIFDDQFSVERPDGSNFTLKIRSTKLEDSAMYFCASRGETQYFGPGTRLLVL.

This chain joins TRBV11-2 and TRBJ2-7, with D uncertain. The germline V gene has CDR1 SGHAT and CDR2 FQNNGV. V lost 6 bases, J lost 5 bases, and 8 bases lay in between. CDR3 length: 11 amino acids. CDR3 sequence reads: CASSRTDEQYF. For the CDR3, the DNA is TGTGCCAGCAGTAGAACAGACGAGCAGTACTTC.

The rearrangement links TRBV21-1 to TRBJ2-5; the DNA was not compared with TRBD1, the D call given in the table. The DNA matches TRBJ2-7 better at its end, which makes the J call doubtful. TRBV21-1 is a documented pseudogene. The CDR3 totals 12 residues. Here the CDR3 reads CASQGAIYEQYF. CDR3 nucleotides: TGTGCCAGCCAAGGGGCGATCTACGAGCAGTACTTC.

The chain couples TRBV18 to TRBJ2-1; TRBD2 is a possible D gene (6 bases). Germline assignment: CDR1 KGHSH and CDR2 LQKENI. The ends were cut back, 2 bases at V and 5 bases at J, with 10 bases in the middle. The CDR3 sequence is 14 residues long. Written as DNA, the CDR3 is TGTGCCAGCTCACCAACGGGAGATAACAATGAGCAGTTCTTC. Amino acids: CASSPTGDNNEQFF. The entire variable domain, with the rest obtained from reference TRBV18 and TRBJ2-1, is as follows: NAGVMQNPRHLVRRRGQEARLRCSPMKGHSHVYWYRQLPEEGLKFMVYLQKENIIDESGMPKERFSAEFPKEGPSILRIQQVVRGDSAAYFCASSPTGDNNEQFFGPGTRLTVL.

The J gene is TRBJ2-7, the V gene TRBV6-5, with 9 bases aligning to TRBD2. The CDR3 is 14 residues long. The V gene end was trimmed by 7 bases and the J gene end by 0 bases; junction bases not matched to a gene: 4. Per germline, CDR1 MNHEY and CDR2 SVGAGI. CDR3 sequence reads: CASTTSGPSYEQYF. CDR3 DNA: TGTGCCAGCACCACTAGCGGGCCCTCCTACGAGCAGTACTTC.

The rearrangement joins TRBV7-2 to TRBJ2-1; D may correspond to TRBD1 or TRBD2 (5 bases each). V lost 0 bases, J lost 3 bases, and 12 bases lay in between. Germline V gene data show CDR1 as SGHTA and CDR2 as FQGNSA. The CDR3 spans 16 residues. Written as DNA, the CDR3 is TGTGCCAGCAGCTTAGCGGGGGTCTTAAACTACAATGAGCAGTTCTTC. Encoded protein: CASSLAGVLNYNEQFF.